The TCR beta chain under discussion was sequenced for a study of blood T cell repertoires in COVID-19. Generated by immunoSEQ multiplex PCR, the TCRdb table keeps only in-frame clones and is missing some. Here the sample spans about 240,000 clones, roughly 86% being singletons. Germline values: CDR1 SGHVS, CDR2 FNYEAQ. This CDR3 has 17 residues. Trimming removed 0 bases from V and 1 base from J, with 10 bases in between. The chain couples TRBV7-6 to TRBJ1-6; D is perhaps TRBD1 (5 bases). Sequenced sample: peripheral blood. This TCR derives from a young woman who had recovered from COVID-19. CDR3 amino acids: CASSLAREVSYNSPLHF. The CDR3, as DNA: TGTGCCAGCAGCTTAGCCAGGGAAGTATCCTATAATTCACCCCTCCACTTT. The full variable domain, in which reference TRBV7-6 and TRBJ1-6 provide the parts outside the CDR3, is GAGVSQSPRYKVTKRGQDVALRCDPISGHVSLYWYRQALGQGPEFLTYFNYEAQQDKSGLPNDRFSAERPEGSISTLTIQRTEQRDSAMYRCASSLAREVSYNSPLHFGNGTRLTVT.